Each of the 27 T cell receptor beta chains below was sequenced from the same sample in a study of T-cell reconstitution after alpha-beta-depleted transplantation in children. Molecular barcoding with unique molecular identifiers was used for the TCRbeta library. One entry per CDR3 protein results from TCRdb running MiXCR on the PCR reads. The profile shows about 98,000 distinct CDR3 sequences, roughly 7.2% of them singletons. The sequences come from PBMCs, collected before TCRalphabeta/CD19-depleted stem cell transplant. The origin of the receptors is a boy younger than 10 with acute lymphoblastic leukemia, due to receive a stem cell transplant.

In this sample, this clonotype turned up many times. The V call is TRBV4-1, the J call TRBJ2-1; no clear D gene. V was clipped by 1 base and J by 6 bases, with 10 bases between them. The length of the CDR3 is 14 residues. Germline lookup yields CDR1 MGHRA and CDR2 YSYEKL. The CDR3 coding sequence is TGCGCCAGCAGCCAAGGATTGGGCTCCAATGAGCAGTTCTTC. This encodes CASSQGLGSNEQFF.

Many counts were recorded for this clonotype. This rearrangement joins TRBV12-3 or TRBV12-4 to TRBJ2-1; a weak D match, TRBD2 (6 bases). This CDR3 region has 11 residues. The V end was cut by 11 bases, the J end by 4 bases, with 9 bases between. Here the CDR3 reads CAAGFYNEQFF. The CDR3 nucleotides are TGTGCCGCGGGATTTTACAATGAGCAGTTCTTC.

This clonotype occurred many times. This rearrangement joins TRBV6-2 or TRBV6-3 to TRBJ2-7; 10 bases align to TRBD2. The CDR3 is made up of 16 amino acids. Germline-derived CDR1 and CDR2 are MNHEY and SVGEGT. Losses at the gene ends were 5 bases for V and 0 bases for J; bases not matched to a gene: 7. This CDR3 is CASSGLAEPSSYEQYF. CDR3 DNA: TGTGCCAGCAGTGGACTAGCGGAACCCTCCTCCTACGAGCAGTACTTC.

The chain recombines TRBV10-2 with TRBJ1-2, with D uncertain. Germline V gene sequence: CDR1 WSHSY, CDR2 SAAADI. Trimming removed 3 bases at V and 0 bases at J, with 8 bases between. This CDR3 spans 14 amino acids. In DNA, the CDR3 is TGCGCCAGCAGTGAAGGACGGTCTAACTATGGCTACACCTTC. It specifies CASSEGRSNYGYTF.

This clonotype showed up many times. The V gene is TRBV6-2 or TRBV6-3, the J gene TRBJ2-3; TRBD2 aligns across 9 bases. This CDR3 region has 15 residues. Germline CDR1 reads MNHEY; CDR2 reads SVGEGT. V gave up 9 bases and J gave up 2 bases; unmatched junction bases: 9. CDR3 protein: CASGGSGGHTDTQYF. The CDR3 nucleotides are TGTGCCAGTGGGGGTAGCGGGGGCCACACAGATACGCAGTATTTT.

The chain recombines TRBV3-1 with TRBJ1-5; no clear D gene. Germline-derived CDR1 and CDR2 are LGHDT and YNNKEL (reference sequence). Trimming left V 6 bases short and J 1 base short, with 4 bases between. The CDR3 sequence is 12 residues long. The chain's CDR3 is CASSQSNQPQHF. The CDR3 DNA reads as TGTGCCAGCAGTCAAAGCAATCAGCCCCAGCATTTT. Using reference TRBV3-1 and TRBJ1-5 for the parts outside the CDR3, the full variable domain is DTAVSQTPKYLVTQMGNDKSIKCEQNLGHDTMYWYKQDSKKFLKIMFSYNNKELIINETVPNRFSPKSPDKAHLNLHINSLELGDSAVYFCASSQSNQPQHFGDGTRLSIL.

This clonotype was counted ten times or more. The chain is built from TRBV6-1 and TRBJ1-2; no clear D. The V end was cut by 1 base, the J end by 3 bases, with 18 bases between. CDR3 length equals 17 residues. Germline CDR1 reads MNHNS; CDR2 reads SASEGT. The CDR3 spells CASSEVGASGGYYGYTF. DNA of the CDR3: TGTGCCAGCAGTGAAGTGGGAGCGTCCGGCGGATACTATGGCTACACCTTC.

This clonotype was counted many times. The chain has TRBV12-3 or TRBV12-4 and TRBJ1-3; no reliable D call. The CDR3 has 15 amino acids. V dropped 4 bases and J dropped 0 bases, with 10 bases sitting between them. CDR3 amino acids: CASSSDGASGNTIYF. The CDR3 DNA reads TGTGCCAGCAGTTCTGACGGAGCCTCTGGAAACACCATATATTTT.

In this sample, this clonotype turned up many times. The junction and the germline gene differ at one end; a read error may be behind it. The chain has TRBV3-1 and TRBJ1-2; D may be TRBD1 (6 bases). Germline-derived CDR1 and CDR2 are LGHDT and YNNKEL (reference sequence). The CDR3 extends over 12 amino acids. This CDR3 reads CASSRGGRAATF. The CDR3 DNA reads TGTGCCAGCAGCCGGGGGGGCAGGGCGGCAACTTTC.

There are a few counts of this clonotype. CDR3 bases: TGTGCCAGCAGCAGGGGACTAGCATCCTACAATGAGCAGTTCTTC. This encodes CASSRGLASYNEQFF. V and J are TRBV7-2 and TRBJ2-1, with TRBD2 matching over 9 bases. V was pared by 5 bases and J by 1 base, with 3 bases of the junction left unmatched. The CDR3 consists of 15 residues. CDR1 is SGHTA, CDR2 FQGNSA, per germline. Together with reference TRBV7-2 and TRBJ2-1, the CDR3 gives the full variable domain: GAGVSQSPSNKVTEKGKDVELRCDPISGHTALYWYRQSLGQGLEFLIYFQGNSAPDKSGLPSDRFSAERTGGSVSTLTIQRTQQEDSAVYLCASSRGLASYNEQFFGPGTRLTVL.

This clonotype was counted only a few times. The chain employs TRBV27 and TRBJ1-2; no definite D call. The germline CDR1 and CDR2 sequences are MNHEY and SMNVEV (reference sequence). The CDR3 sequence is 13 residues long. Deletions cut 1 base from V and 3 bases from J, with 6 bases between. Here the CDR3 DNA reads TGTGCCAGCAGTTTATTCAGAGACTATGGCTACACCTTC. Translation gives CASSLFRDYGYTF.

This clonotype showed up many times. The rearrangement links TRBV12-3 or TRBV12-4 to TRBJ2-5; perhaps TRBD1 as D (7 bases). This CDR3 has 15 amino acids. V was shortened by 6 bases and J by 10 bases, with 24 bases between the two germline ends. The CDR3 bases are TGTGCCAGCAGGGCCAGCGTTCAGGGGGGCGGGGACCAGTACTTC. Translating gives CASRASVQGGGDQYF.

In its sample, this clonotype was seen many times. The V call is TRBV5-1, the J call TRBJ2-4, with D perhaps matching TRBD1 (6 bases). V lost 4 bases and J lost 1, with 9 bases in between. CDR3 length: 14 residues. The germline V gene encodes CDR1 SGHRS and CDR2 YFSETQ. CDR3 in DNA: TGCGCCAGCAGCGGGCAGGGGGCCAAAAACATTCAGTACTTC. Its translation is CASSGQGAKNIQYF.

On this clonotype itself: A read error may account for a junction end that differs from germline. This chain connects TRBV20-1 to TRBJ1-3; D call uncertain. The V gene's germline CDR1 is DFQATT and CDR2 SNEGSKA (reference sequence). This CDR3 is 16 amino acids long. As DNA, the CDR3 is TGCTGTGCTAGAGATCTGCTCCAGAGCTCTGGAAACACCATATATTTT. It encodes CCARDLLQSSGNTIYF.

The V and J genes are TRBV20-1 and TRBJ2-7; a possible D gene is TRBD2 (6 bases). Germline CDR1 reads DFQATT; CDR2 reads SNEGSKA (reference sequence). The CDR3 loop spans 15 amino acids. V lost 2 bases, J lost 0 bases, and 14 bases lay in between. CDR3 DNA sequence: TGCAGTGCTAGACAAAGCGGGTTCAGCTCCTACGAGCAGTACTTC. Its translation is CSARQSGFSSYEQYF.

The genes are TRBV18 and TRBJ2-5; D is tentatively TRBD1 or TRBD2 (6 bases each). Germline CDR1 reads KGHSH; CDR2 reads LQKENI. This CDR3 region has 12 residues. Trimming shortened V by 3 bases and J by 7 bases, and 9 bases separated the two germline ends. The CDR3 sequence is CASSPGGGTQYF. Written as DNA, the CDR3 is TGTGCCAGCTCACCTGGAGGGGGGACCCAGTACTTC.

The sample holds a few counts of this clonotype. The genes are TRBV7-2 and TRBJ1-2; D may be TRBD1 (5 bases). Germline V gene sequence: CDR1 SGHTA, CDR2 FQGNSA. Trimming shortened V by 7 bases and J by 6 bases, and 18 bases separated the two germline ends. This CDR3 has 14 residues. CDR3: CASTTQAGWNGYTF. In DNA, the CDR3 is TGTGCCAGCACCACCCAGGCAGGGTGGAATGGCTACACCTTC.

This clonotype was counted a few times. This chain joins TRBV20-1 and TRBJ2-1; 8 nucleotides match TRBD2. Germline CDR1 reads DFQATT; CDR2 reads SNEGSKA (reference sequence). V was clipped by 6 bases and J by 4 bases; unmatched bases: 5. This CDR3 is 13 amino acids long. The CDR3 reads CSATSGGYNEQFF. CDR3 in DNA: TGCAGTGCAACTAGCGGAGGATACAATGAGCAGTTCTTC.

This clonotype was detected many times. The chain recombines TRBV7-9 with TRBJ1-1; D is unresolved. V was clipped by 3 bases and J by 1 base, with 15 bases between them. Germline V lookup: CDR1 SEHNR, CDR2 FQNEAQ (reference sequence). This CDR3 region has 16 residues. CDR3 region: CASSLGSRVGNTEAFF. The CDR3 nucleotides read TGTGCCAGCAGCTTGGGGTCAAGGGTAGGGAACACTGAAGCTTTCTTT. The full variable domain, in which reference TRBV7-9 and TRBJ1-1 provide the parts outside the CDR3, is DTGVSQNPRHKITKRGQNVTFRCDPISEHNRLYWYRQTLGQGPEFLTYFQNEAQLEKSRLLSDRFSAERPKGSFSTLEIQRTEQGDSAMYLCASSLGSRVGNTEAFFGQGTRLTVV.

The table lists this clonotype with many counts. The chain links TRBV7-2 to TRBJ2-3, with 7 bases identical to TRBD2. This CDR3 has 14 amino acids. The V segment lost 5 bases and the J segment 6 bases; nucleotides outside the gene matches: 8. CDR1 is SGHTA, CDR2 FQGNSA, per germline. The CDR3 DNA sequence: TGTGCCAGCAGCCAGACTAGCCCTGGGGATACGCAGTATTTT. As protein: CASSQTSPGDTQYF.

There are a few counts of this clonotype. The rearrangement joins TRBV18 to TRBJ1-5; unclear D gene. This CDR3 spans 16 amino acids. The germline CDR1 and CDR2 sequences are KGHSH and LQKENI. The ends were cut back, 0 bases at V and 4 bases at J, with 13 bases in the middle. This CDR3 is CASSPPVARGNQPQHF. In nucleotides, the CDR3 is TGTGCCAGCTCACCACCGGTTGCCAGAGGGAATCAGCCCCAGCATTTT.

In this sample, this clonotype turned up a few times. The rearrangement uses TRBV13 and TRBJ2-7, with D uncertain. The V end lost 4 bases, the J end lost 2 bases, and 12 bases lay between the germline ends. Germline assignment: CDR1 PRHDT and CDR2 FYEKMQ (reference sequence). CDR3 size: 14 residues. This CDR3 reads CASSSGLATYEQYF. CDR3 sequence (DNA): TGTGCCAGCAGCTCGGGCCTCGCGACCTACGAGCAGTACTTC.

This clonotype came up many times. The J gene is TRBJ1-1, the V gene TRBV6-5, with 7 bases aligning to TRBD1. This CDR3 spans 14 amino acids. The junction had 3 bases not matched to a gene; V was cut back by 4 bases and J by 1 base. CDR1 and CDR2 from the germline V gene are MNHEY and SVGAGI. CDR3 DNA sequence: TGTGCCAGCAGTTCCCGGACAGGGAACACTGAAGCTTTCTTT. Translated, it gives CASSSRTGNTEAFF.

This clonotype was found a few times. The V call is TRBV20-1, the J call TRBJ2-1; maybe TRBD1 (5 bases). Trimming shortened V by 1 base and J by 8 bases, and 12 bases separated the two germline ends. The CDR3 totals 13 residues. Germline CDR1 reads DFQATT; CDR2 reads SNEGSKA (reference sequence). Written as DNA, the CDR3 is TGCAGTGCTAGAGGGGGCAGAATCGATGAGCAGTTCTTC. This gives the protein CSARGGRIDEQFF.

This clonotype came up many times. The chain has TRBV6-5 and TRBJ1-1; unclear D gene. The germline gives CDR1 MNHEY, CDR2 SVGAGI. Trimming removed 2 bases from V and 4 bases from J, with 11 bases in between. The CDR3 loop spans 14 amino acids. In nucleotides, the CDR3 is TGTGCCAGCAGTTACGGGGAAGAAGGCACTGAAGCTTTCTTT. Protein: CASSYGEEGTEAFF.

The V gene is TRBV12-3 or TRBV12-4, the J gene TRBJ1-6, with D hard to call. Trimming took 2 bases from V and 7 from J, leaving 15 bases between them. This CDR3 contains 16 residues. This CDR3 is CASSLKGPGRNSPLHF. The CDR3 nucleotides are TGTGCCAGCAGTTTAAAGGGCCCTGGGCGGAATTCACCCCTCCACTTT.

The V call is TRBV10-3, the J call TRBJ1-5; the D is unclear. The CDR3 length is 14 residues. Trimming pared 3 bases from V and 3 bases from J, leaving 9 bases between. Germline V gives CDR1 ENHRY, CDR2 SYGVKD. The CDR3 nucleotides are TGTGCCATCAGTGAAAACCGGGCCAATCAGCCCCAGCATTTT. This encodes CAISENRANQPQHF.